The clone carrying this TCR beta chain showed up just a few times. Profiled with immunoSEQ multiplex PCR; TCRdb holds only in-frame clones, not every one. The data contain roughly 290,000 clones, 80% to 90% of them singletons. This entry belongs to a study of blood T cell repertoires in COVID-19. The clonotype originates from a man under 40 who had recovered from COVID-19. The sample taken for sequencing was PBMCs or T cells enriched from blood (not recorded which).

The DNA of the CDR3 is TGTGCCAGTAGTACCCCCCCCGACAGCCCATATCAGCCCCAGCATTTT. It encodes CASSTPPDSPYQPQHF. The rearrangement links TRBV19 to TRBJ1-5; maybe TRBD1 (5 bases). The germline V and J ends were trimmed by 4 bases and 5 bases, with 18 bases remaining between them. The CDR3 spans 16 residues. The germline gives CDR1 LNHDA, CDR2 SQIVND (reference sequence).